The 5 T cell receptor beta chains reported below all come from one sample, sequenced in a study of brain metastases from non-small cell lung cancer. Sequenced by immunoSEQ multiplex PCR; TCRdb stores in-frame clones only, minus some. The table lists 4,000 to 5,000 clones, more than 60% of them singletons, with over 6% in the top ten. Material: primary lung tumor tissue. The receptors shown here come from a donor aged 40 or over with non-small cell lung cancer.

The V and J genes are TRBV2 and TRBJ2-1; 7 bases match TRBD2. This CDR3 is built from 13 residues. J gave up 4 bases and V 4 bases, and 1 base lay outside the gene matches. Germline CDR1 is SNHLY and CDR2 is FYNNEI. The CDR3, as DNA: TGTGCCAGCAGTGGGGAGGGGTACAATGAGCAGTTCTTC. Encoded protein: CASSGEGYNEQFF.

This sequence joins TRBV5-5 and TRBJ2-5; D call uncertain. The V and J ends lost 2 bases and 5 bases respectively, with 4 bases between them. CDR1 is SGHKS, CDR2 YYEKEE, per germline (reference sequence). This CDR3 comprises 11 residues. CDR3 amino acids: CASSFGETQYF. The CDR3 DNA reads as TGTGCCAGCAGCTTCGGGGAGACCCAGTACTTC.

The chain joins TRBV2 to TRBJ2-1, with TRBD2 matching over 9 bases. The CDR3 has 18 amino acids. V shed 6 bases, J shed 0 bases, and the junction held 12 bases outside the gene matches. Germline V gene sequence: CDR1 SNHLY, CDR2 FYNNEI. CDR3: CASRWPSGAPVSYNEQFF. The DNA for the CDR3 is TGTGCCAGCAGATGGCCTAGCGGGGCTCCGGTCTCCTACAATGAGCAGTTCTTC.

The chain recombines TRBV10-1 with TRBJ2-2; TRBD1 might be the D (5 bases). V was pared by 7 bases and J by 1 base, with 16 bases between. The length of the CDR3 is 16 residues. Per germline, CDR1 WNHNN and CDR2 SYGVQD (reference sequence). The CDR3 DNA reads TGCGCCAGCATACTCACAATAACAGGGAACACCGGGGAGCTGTTTTTT. Residues: CASILTITGNTGELFF.

The chain carries TRBV2 and TRBJ1-1; 7 positions match TRBD1. The ends lost 4 bases at V and 2 bases at J; junction bases unmatched: 4. The CDR3 covers 14 residues. The germline gives CDR1 SNHLY, CDR2 FYNNEI. The CDR3 DNA sequence: TGTGCCAGCAGTGTGGAGGGGGCAAACACTGAAGCTTTCTTT. Translation: CASSVEGANTEAFF.